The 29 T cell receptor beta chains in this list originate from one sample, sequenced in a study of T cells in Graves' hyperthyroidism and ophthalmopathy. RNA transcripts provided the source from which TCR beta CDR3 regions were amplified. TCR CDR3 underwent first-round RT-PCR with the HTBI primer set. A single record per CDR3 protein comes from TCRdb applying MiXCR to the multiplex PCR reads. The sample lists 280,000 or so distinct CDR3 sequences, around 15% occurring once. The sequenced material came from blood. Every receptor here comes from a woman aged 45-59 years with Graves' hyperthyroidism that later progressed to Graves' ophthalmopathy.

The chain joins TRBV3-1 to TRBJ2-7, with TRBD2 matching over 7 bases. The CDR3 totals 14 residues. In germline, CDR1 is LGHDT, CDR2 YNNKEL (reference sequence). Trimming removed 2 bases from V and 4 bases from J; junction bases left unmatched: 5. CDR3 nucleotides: TGTGCCAGCAGCCAACTAGGGACTACTTACGAGCAGTACTTC. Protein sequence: CASSQLGTTYEQYF.

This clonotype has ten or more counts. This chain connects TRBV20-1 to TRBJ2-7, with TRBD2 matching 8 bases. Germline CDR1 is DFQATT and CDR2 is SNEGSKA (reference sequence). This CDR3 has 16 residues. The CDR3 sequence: CSVFGGSGSRAYEQYF. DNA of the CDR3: TGCAGCGTCTTTGGCGGCAGCGGGAGCCGGGCCTACGAGCAGTACTTC.

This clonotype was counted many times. The CDR3 is CAISDPGRDSLLWHTF. CDR3 nucleotides: TGTGCCATCAGTGACCCCGGCCGGGACAGTCTCCTCTGGCACACCTTC. The gene calls are TRBV10-3 and TRBJ1-2; TRBD1 aligns across 7 bases. This CDR3 is 16 amino acids long. CDR1 is ENHRY, CDR2 SYGVKD, per germline. V shed 3 bases and J 12 bases; nucleotides not matched to a gene: 19.

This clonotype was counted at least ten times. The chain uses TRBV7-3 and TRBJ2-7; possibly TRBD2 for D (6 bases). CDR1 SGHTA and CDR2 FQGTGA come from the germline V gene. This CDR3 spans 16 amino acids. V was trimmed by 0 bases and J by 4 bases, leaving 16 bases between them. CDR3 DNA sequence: TGTGCCAGCAGCTTAACATCTGGAGGGGCCCTTTACGAGCAGTACTTC. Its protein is CASSLTSGGALYEQYF.

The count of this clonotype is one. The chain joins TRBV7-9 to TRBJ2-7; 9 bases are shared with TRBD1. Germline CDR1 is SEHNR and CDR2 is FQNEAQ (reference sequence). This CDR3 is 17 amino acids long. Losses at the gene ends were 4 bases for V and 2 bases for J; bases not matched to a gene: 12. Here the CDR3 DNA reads TGTGCCAGCAGCTCGCCAACCGGGACAGGGATAGCCTACGAGCAGTACTTC. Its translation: CASSSPTGTGIAYEQYF.

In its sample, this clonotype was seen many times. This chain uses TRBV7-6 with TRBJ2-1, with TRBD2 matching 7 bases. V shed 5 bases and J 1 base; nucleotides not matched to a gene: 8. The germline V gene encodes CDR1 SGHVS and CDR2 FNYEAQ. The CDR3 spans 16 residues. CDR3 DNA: TGTGCCAGCAGCCAACGCGGGAGTTGGTCCTACAATGAGCAGTTCTTC. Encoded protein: CASSQRGSWSYNEQFF.

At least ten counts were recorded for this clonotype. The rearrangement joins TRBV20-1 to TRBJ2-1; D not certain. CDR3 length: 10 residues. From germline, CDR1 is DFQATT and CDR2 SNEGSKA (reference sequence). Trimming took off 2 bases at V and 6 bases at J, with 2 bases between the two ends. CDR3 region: CSARSNEQFF. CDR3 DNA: TGCAGTGCTAGAAGCAATGAGCAGTTCTTC.

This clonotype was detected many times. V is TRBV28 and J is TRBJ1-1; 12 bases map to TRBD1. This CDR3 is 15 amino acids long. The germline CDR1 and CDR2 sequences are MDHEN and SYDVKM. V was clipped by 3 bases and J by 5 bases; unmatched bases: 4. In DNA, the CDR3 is TGTGCCAGCAGTTTGCTGGGACAGGGGGCTACTGAAGCTTTCTTT. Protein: CASSLLGQGATEAFF.

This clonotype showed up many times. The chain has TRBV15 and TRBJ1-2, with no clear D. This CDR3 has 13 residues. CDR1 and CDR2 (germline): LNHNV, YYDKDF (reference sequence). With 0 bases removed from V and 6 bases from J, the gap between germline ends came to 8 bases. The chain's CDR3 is CATSREPRDGYTF. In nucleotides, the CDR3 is TGTGCCACCAGCAGAGAACCCCGGGATGGCTACACCTTC.

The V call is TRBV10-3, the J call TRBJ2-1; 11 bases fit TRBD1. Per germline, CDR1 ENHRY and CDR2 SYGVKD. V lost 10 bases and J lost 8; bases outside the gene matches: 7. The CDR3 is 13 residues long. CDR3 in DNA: TGTGCCACCCGGGACAGGGGGTCGGATGAGCAGTTCTTC. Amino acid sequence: CATRDRGSDEQFF.

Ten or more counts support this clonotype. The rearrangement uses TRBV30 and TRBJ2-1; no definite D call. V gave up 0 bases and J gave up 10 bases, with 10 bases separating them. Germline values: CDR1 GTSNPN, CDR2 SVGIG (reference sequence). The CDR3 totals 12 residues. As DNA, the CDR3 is TGTGCCTGGAGTGTGCGCGCCGACGAGCAGTTCTTC. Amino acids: CAWSVRADEQFF.

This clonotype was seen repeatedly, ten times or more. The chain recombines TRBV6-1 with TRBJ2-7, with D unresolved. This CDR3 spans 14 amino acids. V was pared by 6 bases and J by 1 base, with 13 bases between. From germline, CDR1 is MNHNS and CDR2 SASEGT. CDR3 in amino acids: CASSPNMESYEQYF. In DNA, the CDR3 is TGTGCCAGCAGCCCGAATATGGAATCCTACGAGCAGTACTTC.

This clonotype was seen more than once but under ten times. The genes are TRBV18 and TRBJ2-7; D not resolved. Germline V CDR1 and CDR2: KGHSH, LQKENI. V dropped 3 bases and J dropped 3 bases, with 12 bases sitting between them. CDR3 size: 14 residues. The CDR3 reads CASSPSAGNYEQYF. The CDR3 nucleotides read TGTGCCAGCTCACCCTCGGCAGGAAACTACGAGCAGTACTTC.

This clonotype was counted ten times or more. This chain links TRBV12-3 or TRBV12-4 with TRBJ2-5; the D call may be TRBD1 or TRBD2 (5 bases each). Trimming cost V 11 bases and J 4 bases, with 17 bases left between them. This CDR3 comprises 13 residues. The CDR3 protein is CASRQGAGETQYF. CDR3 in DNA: TGTGCCTCTAGGCAGGGTGCGGGAGAGACCCAGTACTTC.

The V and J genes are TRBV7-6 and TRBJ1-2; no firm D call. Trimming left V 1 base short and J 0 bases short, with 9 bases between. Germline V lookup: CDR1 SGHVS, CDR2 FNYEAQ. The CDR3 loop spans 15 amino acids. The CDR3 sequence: CASSLEAGSNYGYTF. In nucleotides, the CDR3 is TGTGCCAGCAGCTTAGAAGCAGGCTCTAACTATGGCTACACCTTC.

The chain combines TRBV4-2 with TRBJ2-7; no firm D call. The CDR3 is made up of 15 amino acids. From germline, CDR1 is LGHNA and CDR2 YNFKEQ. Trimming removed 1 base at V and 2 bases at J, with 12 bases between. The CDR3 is CASSQGVQSPYEQYF. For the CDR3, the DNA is TGTGCCAGCAGCCAAGGGGTCCAGTCGCCCTACGAGCAGTACTTC.

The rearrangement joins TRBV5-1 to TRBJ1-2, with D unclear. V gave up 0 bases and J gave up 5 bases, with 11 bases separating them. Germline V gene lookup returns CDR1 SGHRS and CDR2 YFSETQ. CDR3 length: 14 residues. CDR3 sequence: CASSLVADSYGYTF. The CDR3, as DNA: TGCGCCAGCAGCTTGGTTGCAGATTCGTATGGCTACACCTTC.

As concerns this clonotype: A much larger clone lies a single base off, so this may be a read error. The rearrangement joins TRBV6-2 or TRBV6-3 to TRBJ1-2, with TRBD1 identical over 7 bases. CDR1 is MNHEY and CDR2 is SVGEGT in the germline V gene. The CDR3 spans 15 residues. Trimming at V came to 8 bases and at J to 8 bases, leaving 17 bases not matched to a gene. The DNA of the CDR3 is TGTGCCAGCCGAATAGAGGGACAGATTACACAGGGCTACACCTTC. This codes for CASRIEGQITQGYTF.

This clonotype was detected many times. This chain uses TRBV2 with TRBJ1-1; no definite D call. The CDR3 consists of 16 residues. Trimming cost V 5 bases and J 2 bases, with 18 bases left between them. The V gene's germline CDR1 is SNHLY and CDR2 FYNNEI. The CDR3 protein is CASSRYWTLSNTEAFF. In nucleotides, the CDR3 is TGTGCCAGCAGTCGCTATTGGACCCTGTCAAACACTGAAGCTTTCTTT.

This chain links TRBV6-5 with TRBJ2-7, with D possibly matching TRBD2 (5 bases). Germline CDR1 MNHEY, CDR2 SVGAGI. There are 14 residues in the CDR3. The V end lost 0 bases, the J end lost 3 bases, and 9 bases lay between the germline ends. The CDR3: CASSYSPGVYEQYF. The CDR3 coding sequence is TGTGCCAGCAGTTACTCGCCCGGGGTCTACGAGCAGTACTTC.

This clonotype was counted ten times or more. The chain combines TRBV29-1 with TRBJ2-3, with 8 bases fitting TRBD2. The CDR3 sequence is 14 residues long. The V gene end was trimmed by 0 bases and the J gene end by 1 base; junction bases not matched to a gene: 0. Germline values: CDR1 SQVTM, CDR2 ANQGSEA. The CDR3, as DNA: TGCAGCGTTGAAGAGGGACTAGGCACAGATACGCAGTATTTT. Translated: CSVEEGLGTDTQYF.

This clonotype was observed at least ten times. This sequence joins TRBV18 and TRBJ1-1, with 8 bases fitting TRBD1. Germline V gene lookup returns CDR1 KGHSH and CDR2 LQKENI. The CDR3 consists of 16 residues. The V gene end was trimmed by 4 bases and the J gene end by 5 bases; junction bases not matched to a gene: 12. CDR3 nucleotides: TGTGCCAGCTCACTATATGGACAGGGAGGGGGAACTGAAGCTTTCTTT. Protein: CASSLYGQGGGTEAFF.

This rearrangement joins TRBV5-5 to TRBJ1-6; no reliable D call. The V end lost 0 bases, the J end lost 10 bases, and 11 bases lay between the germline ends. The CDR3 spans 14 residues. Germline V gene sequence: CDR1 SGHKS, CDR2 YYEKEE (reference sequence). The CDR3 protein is CASSLGGARSPLHF. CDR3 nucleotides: TGTGCCAGCAGCTTGGGGGGTGCTCGATCACCCCTCCACTTT.

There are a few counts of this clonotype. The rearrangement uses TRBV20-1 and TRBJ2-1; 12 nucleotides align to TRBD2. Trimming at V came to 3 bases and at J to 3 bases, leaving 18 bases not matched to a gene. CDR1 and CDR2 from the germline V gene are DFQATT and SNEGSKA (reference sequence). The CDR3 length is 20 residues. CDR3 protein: CSASRVFGTSGPEDYNEQFF. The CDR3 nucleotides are TGCAGTGCTAGTCGAGTATTCGGGACTAGCGGGCCGGAGGACTACAATGAGCAGTTCTTC.

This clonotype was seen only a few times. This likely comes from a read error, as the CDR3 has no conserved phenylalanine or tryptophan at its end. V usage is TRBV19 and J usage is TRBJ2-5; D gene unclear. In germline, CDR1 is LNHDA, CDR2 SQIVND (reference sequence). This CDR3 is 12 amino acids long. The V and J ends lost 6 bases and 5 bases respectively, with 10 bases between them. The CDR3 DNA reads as TGTGCCAGTAGCACCTTGGGGGAGACCCAGTACCTC. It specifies CASSTLGETQYL.

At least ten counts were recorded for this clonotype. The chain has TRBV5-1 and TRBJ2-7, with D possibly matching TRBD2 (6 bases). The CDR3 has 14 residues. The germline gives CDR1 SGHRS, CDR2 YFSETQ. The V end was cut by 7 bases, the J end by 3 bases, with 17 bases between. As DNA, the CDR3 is TGCGCCAGCCGCGTCAATAGCGGCCTCTACGAGCAGTACTTC. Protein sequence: CASRVNSGLYEQYF. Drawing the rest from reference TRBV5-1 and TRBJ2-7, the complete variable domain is KAGVTQTPRYLIKTRGQQVTLSCSPISGHRSVSWYQQTPGQGLQFLFEYFSETQRNKGNFPGRFSGRQFSNSRSEMNVSTLELGDSALYLCASRVNSGLYEQYFGPGTRLTVT.

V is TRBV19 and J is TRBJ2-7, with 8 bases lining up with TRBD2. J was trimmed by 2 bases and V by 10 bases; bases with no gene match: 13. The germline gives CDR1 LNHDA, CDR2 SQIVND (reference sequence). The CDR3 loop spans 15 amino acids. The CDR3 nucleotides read TGTGCCACGAGACGGGGACTAGACAAACCCTACGAGCAGTACTTC. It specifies CATRRGLDKPYEQYF.

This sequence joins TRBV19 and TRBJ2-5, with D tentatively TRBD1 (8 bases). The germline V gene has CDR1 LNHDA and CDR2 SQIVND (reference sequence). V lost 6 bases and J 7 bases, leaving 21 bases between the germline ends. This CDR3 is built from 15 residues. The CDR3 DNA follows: TGTGCCAGTAGCGGATTACAGGGGGGGAAGACGACCCAGTACTTC. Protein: CASSGLQGGKTTQYF. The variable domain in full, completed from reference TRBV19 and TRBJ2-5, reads DGGITQSPKYLFRKEGQNVTLSCEQNLNHDAMYWYRQDPGQGLRLIYYSQIVNDFQKGDIAEGYSVSREKKESFPLTVTSAQKNPTAFYLCASSGLQGGKTTQYFGPGTRLLVL.

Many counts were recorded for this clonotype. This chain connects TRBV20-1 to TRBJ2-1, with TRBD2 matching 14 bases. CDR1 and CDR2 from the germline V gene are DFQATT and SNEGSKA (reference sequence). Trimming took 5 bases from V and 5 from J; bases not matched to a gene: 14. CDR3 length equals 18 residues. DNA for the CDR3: TGCAGTGCTCCCGGACTAGCGGGAGGCTCCTCCTACAACAATGAGCAGTTCTTC. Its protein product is CSAPGLAGGSSYNNEQFF.